The 13 T cell receptor beta chains reported below all come from one sample, sequenced in a study of shared clonotypes between healthy human individuals. Assay used: immunoSEQ multiplex PCR; TCRdb lists only in-frame clones, some missing. The sample consists of more than 2,000,000 clones, just over 90% of them appearing once. Material for sequencing was naive CD4+ T cells sorted from blood. Documented subset: CD45RA+ positively selected. These receptors came from a man younger than 30 in good health.

This rearrangement joins TRBV11-1 to TRBJ1-6; 8 nucleotides agree with TRBD1. Germline V gene sequence: CDR1 SGHAT, CDR2 FQDESV (reference sequence). The ends lost 4 bases at V and 5 bases at J; junction bases unmatched: 4. The CDR3 contains 15 residues. The CDR3: CASSWGDRNNSPLHF. The CDR3 coding sequence is TGTGCCAGCAGCTGGGGGGACAGGAATAATTCACCCCTCCACTTT.

This chain connects TRBV7-9 to TRBJ1-6; D possibly corresponds to TRBD1 (6 bases). Trimming stripped 1 base from V and 7 bases from J, with 14 bases between. CDR1 and CDR2 (germline): SEHNR, FQNEAQ (reference sequence). The CDR3 is made up of 16 amino acids. This chain's CDR3 is CASSLETGIRNSPLHF. The DNA of the CDR3 is TGTGCCAGCAGCTTAGAAACAGGGATAAGAAATTCACCCCTCCACTTT.

The V gene is TRBV5-6, the J gene TRBJ2-3; D unclear. The CDR3 has 14 amino acids. V lost 0 bases and J 6 bases, leaving 11 bases between the germline ends. Per the germline V gene, CDR1 is SGHDT and CDR2 is YYEEEE. CDR3 DNA sequence: TGTGCCAGCAGCTTGGGTGCCTTTGAGGATACGCAGTATTTT. Translation gives CASSLGAFEDTQYF.

Here the CDR3 reads CASRKRTGINTEAFF. The CDR3, as DNA: TGTGCCAGCAGAAAACGGACAGGGATAAACACTGAAGCTTTCTTT. This chain joins TRBV16 and TRBJ1-1, with 8 bases fitting TRBD1. The V gene end was trimmed by 6 bases and the J gene end by 2 bases; junction bases not matched to a gene: 8. The CDR3 covers 15 residues. Germline loops: CDR1 KGHSY, CDR2 FQNENV.

The V gene is TRBV18, the J gene TRBJ2-7; D call uncertain. In germline, CDR1 is KGHSH, CDR2 LQKENI. V shed 3 bases and J shed 6 bases, with 12 bases lying between them. The CDR3 is 13 residues long. CDR3 sequence: CASSPGHPLEQYF. The CDR3 DNA reads as TGTGCCAGCTCACCGGGTCATCCCCTCGAGCAGTACTTC. The full variable domain, in which reference TRBV18 and TRBJ2-7 provide the parts outside the CDR3, is NAGVMQNPRHLVRRRGQEARLRCSPMKGHSHVYWYRQLPEEGLKFMVYLQKENIIDESGMPKERFSAEFPKEGPSILRIQQVVRGDSAAYFCASSPGHPLEQYFGPGTRLTVT.

The chain combines TRBV2 with TRBJ2-5; the D is unclear. CDR1 SNHLY and CDR2 FYNNEI come from the germline V gene. V was clipped by 6 bases and J by 4 bases, with 9 bases between them. The CDR3 spans 12 residues. The CDR3 spells CASRNPIETQYF. CDR3 bases: TGTGCCAGCAGAAACCCGATAGAGACCCAGTACTTC.

The gene calls are TRBV6-5 and TRBJ2-3; 12 bases map to TRBD2. CDR1 MNHEY and CDR2 SVGAGI come from the germline V gene. This CDR3 comprises 15 residues. V was clipped by 6 bases and J by 6 bases; unmatched bases: 7. CDR3 loop: CASSYTSGGPDTQYF. CDR3 bases: TGTGCCAGCAGCTACACTAGCGGGGGGCCCGATACGCAGTATTTT.

This chain uses TRBV25-1 with TRBJ2-3, with D possibly TRBD2 on 5 matching bases. Between the trimmed V and J ends, which lost 1 base and 4 bases, there was a span of 12 bases. CDR3 length: 15 residues. CDR1 is MGHDK, CDR2 SYGVNS, per germline. The CDR3 region has the DNA TGTGCCAGCAGTGAATTAGGAGGATTGGCAGATACGCAGTATTTT. It encodes CASSELGGLADTQYF.

This chain links TRBV7-2 with TRBJ1-2; TRBD1 agrees at 8 bases. After removal of 6 bases from V and 4 bases from J, the junction contained 10 bases not matched to a gene. Per the germline V gene, CDR1 is SGHTA and CDR2 is FQGNSA. This CDR3 has 15 amino acids. The CDR3: CASRTPGTGSYGYTF. The CDR3 DNA follows: TGTGCCAGCAGGACCCCAGGGACAGGATCCTATGGCTACACCTTC. The whole variable domain, remainder taken from reference TRBV7-2 and TRBJ1-2, is GAGVSQSPSNKVTEKGKDVELRCDPISGHTALYWYRQSLGQGLEFLIYFQGNSAPDKSGLPSDRFSAERTGGSVSTLTIQRTQQEDSAVYLCASRTPGTGSYGYTFGSGTRLTVV.

This clone was seen only a few times. The chain recombines TRBV5-1 with TRBJ1-3; no definite D call. With 2 bases removed from V and 6 bases from J, the gap between germline ends came to 12 bases. The CDR3 runs to 14 residues. Germline lookup yields CDR1 SGHRS and CDR2 YFSETQ. As DNA, the CDR3 is TGCGCCAGCAGCTTCGACGAGGCAGCAAACACCATATATTTT. Amino acids: CASSFDEAANTIYF.

The chain joins TRBV2 to TRBJ1-2, with D possibly TRBD1 on 5 matching bases. CDR3 length: 13 amino acids. Germline V gives CDR1 SNHLY, CDR2 FYNNEI. Deletions cut 5 bases from V and 5 bases from J, with 12 bases between. CDR3 DNA sequence: TGTGCCAGCAGTCACCGGGACGCGTATGGCTACACCTTC. It specifies CASSHRDAYGYTF.

This clone occurred once. The rearrangement uses TRBV5-6 and TRBJ1-6, with 10 bases lining up with TRBD1. V shed 2 bases and J 7 bases; nucleotides not matched to a gene: 9. This CDR3 has 17 residues. CDR1 SGHDT and CDR2 YYEEEE come from the germline V gene. The CDR3 loop is CASSFHPGTGDNSPLHF. CDR3 nucleotides: TGTGCCAGCAGCTTCCACCCCGGGACAGGGGACAATTCACCCCTCCACTTT.

This chain links TRBV30 with TRBJ1-4; 7 bases fit TRBD1. Germline CDR1 and CDR2: GTSNPN and SVGIG (reference sequence). The CDR3 is 16 residues long. Germline trimming cut 2 bases from V and 5 bases from J; bases unmatched to any gene: 11. CDR3 bases: TGTGCCTGGAGTCCGAACACAGGGGCCAGAAATGAAAAACTGTTTTTT. Its protein is CAWSPNTGARNEKLFF.